This T cell receptor (beta chain) is from a study of T cell responses to AZD1222 COVID-19 vaccine. For the study at large: Pooling was applied to second doses at about 4 or about 12 weeks.

This clone was seen a few times. What it recognizes is unknown. Overall study results and limits: Most donors were white British, females outnumbered males, and clonal diversity was possibly underestimated. Researchers took repertoire samples only after the peak T cell response had come.

Assay used: immunoSEQ multiplex PCR; TCRdb lists only in-frame clones, some missing. Among some 80,000 clones, 85% to 90% were seen once, and the ten largest hold roughly 5.6%. This CDR3 contains 15 residues. CDR1 MRHNA and CDR2 SNTAGT come from the germline V gene. V was shortened by 0 bases and J by 4 bases, with 11 bases between the two germline ends. This clonotype was sampled from an adult in good health. The rearrangement links TRBV6-4 to TRBJ2-3, with D unclear. The specimen was peripheral blood, collected on day 0 of AZD1222 vaccination. This CDR3 reads CASSDSPERADTQYF. CDR3 bases: TGTGCCAGCAGTGACTCACCCGAAAGGGCAGATACGCAGTATTTT.